A single sample gave rise to the 17 T cell receptor beta chains below, sequenced in a study of blood T cells in healthy people across ages. Then a second PCR, running roughly 7 to 11 cycles, was carried out with a sample-barcoded 5' primer and a J-beta primer mix. TCRdb independently ran MiXCR on the 5' RACE reads; one entry per CDR3 protein. The repertoire holds approximately 1.5 million distinct CDR3 sequences, with about 31% as singletons. Sequenced material: blood. The receptor set was obtained from a woman aged 25-40 years in good health.

This chain connects TRBV2 to TRBJ2-5, with D possibly being TRBD2 (6 bases). The CDR3 is 15 amino acids. The germline gives CDR1 SNHLY, CDR2 FYNNEI. The V end was cut by 3 bases, the J end by 2 bases, with 13 bases between. This chain's CDR3 is CASSEAGNPQETQYF. DNA for the CDR3: TGTGCCAGCAGTGAGGCGGGGAATCCTCAAGAGACCCAGTACTTC.

The chain uses TRBV9 and TRBJ1-1, with TRBD1 matching over 7 bases. CDR1 SGDLS and CDR2 YYNGEE come from the germline V gene. There are 15 residues in the CDR3. V lost 0 bases, J lost 3 bases, and 5 bases stayed unmatched. CDR3 DNA: TGTGCCAGCAGCGTAGCTACAGGGGTGGACACTGAAGCTTTCTTT. This gives the protein CASSVATGVDTEAFF.

This clonotype was counted only a few times. This rearrangement joins TRBV5-6 to TRBJ2-7; a possible D gene is TRBD1 (5 bases). V lost 0 bases to trimming and J lost 6 bases, with 16 bases between them. This CDR3 region has 15 residues. The germline V gene encodes CDR1 SGHDT and CDR2 YYEEEE. The CDR3 DNA sequence: TGTGCCAGCAGCTTGGTCTCAGGGCCCTGGGGCGAGCAGTACTTC. Translating it yields CASSLVSGPWGEQYF.

This chain connects TRBV15 to TRBJ1-2; D gene unclear. The ends were cut back, 5 bases at V and 3 bases at J, with 16 bases in the middle. Looked up from germline, CDR1 is LNHNV and CDR2 is YYDKDF (reference sequence). CDR3 size: 15 residues. Here the CDR3 reads CATSPSGQPHYGYTF. Here the CDR3 DNA reads TGTGCCACCAGCCCTAGCGGCCAGCCCCACTATGGCTACACCTTC.

CDR3 sequence (DNA): TGTGCCAGCAGTTATAACGGGAGGGTCGATACGCAGTATTTT. Residues: CASSYNGRVDTQYF. The chain links TRBV6-5 to TRBJ2-3, with 8 positions matching TRBD2. The CDR3 covers 14 residues. Germline V gene sequence: CDR1 MNHEY, CDR2 SVGAGI. V gave up 3 bases and J gave up 6 bases; unmatched junction bases: 5.

The rearrangement uses TRBV4-2 and TRBJ2-7; 10 bases are a match to TRBD2. J lost 2 bases, V lost 0 bases, and 4 bases had no gene match. The CDR3 runs 16 residues. From germline, CDR1 is LGHNA and CDR2 YNFKEQ. The CDR3 protein is CASSQEERGGPYEQYF. The CDR3 DNA reads as TGTGCCAGCAGCCAAGAAGAGCGGGGGGGCCCCTACGAGCAGTACTTC.

The chain recombines TRBV5-8 with TRBJ2-7; 7 bases are a match to TRBD2. The V gene end was trimmed by 4 bases and the J gene end by 4 bases; junction bases not matched to a gene: 11. The CDR3 sequence is 15 residues long. Germline V gene data show CDR1 as SGHTS and CDR2 as YDEGEE. In DNA form, the CDR3 reads TGTGCCAGCAGCCCCCTTGGGAGGGCTGGATACGAGCAGTACTTC. This translates into CASSPLGRAGYEQYF.

CDR3 coding DNA: TGCAGTGCTAGAGTGGCGGCAGCTTTCTTT. Protein: CSARVAAAFF. This rearrangement joins TRBV20-1 to TRBJ1-1; D is unresolved. The germline V gene has CDR1 DFQATT and CDR2 SNEGSKA (reference sequence). V was cut by 1 base and J by 10 bases, with 7 bases left in between. The CDR3 is 10 residues long.

The rearrangement links TRBV12-3 or TRBV12-4 to TRBJ1-1; D gene unclear. The V gene lost 2 bases and the J gene lost 7 bases, with 2 bases spanning the gap. The CDR3 totals 10 residues. CDR3 amino acids: CASSLIEAFF. Written as DNA, the CDR3 is TGTGCCAGCAGTTTAATTGAAGCTTTCTTT.

This sequence joins TRBV5-8 and TRBJ2-5, with D perhaps TRBD1 (5 bases). This CDR3 is built from 17 residues. The V end lost 2 bases, the J end lost 1 base, and 18 bases lay between the germline ends. Germline loops: CDR1 SGHTS, CDR2 YDEGEE. The CDR3 nucleotides are TGTGCCAGCAGCTTCCTCACCCGCAGGGATATCCAAGAGACCCAGTACTTC. Encoded protein: CASSFLTRRDIQETQYF. The complete variable domain, with remaining parts taken from reference TRBV5-8 and TRBJ2-5, reads EAGVTQSPTHLIKTRGQQATLRCSPISGHTSVYWYQQALGLGLQFLLWYDEGEERNRGNFPPRFSGRQFPNYSSELNVNALELEDSALYLCASSFLTRRDIQETQYFGPGTRLLVL.

Turning to this clonotype: Relative to the germline gene, one junction end is altered; a read error may explain this. This rearrangement joins TRBV3-1 to TRBJ2-4, with 11 bases aligning to TRBD2. Germline V gives CDR1 LGHDT, CDR2 YNNKEL (reference sequence). The CDR3 consists of 15 residues. The CDR3 nucleotides read TGTGCCAGCAGCCAGGGCCTAGCGGGGGGAAACATTCAGTGCTTC. Protein: CASSQGLAGGNIQCF.

V and J are TRBV2 and TRBJ2-7; maybe TRBD2 (6 bases). V lost 3 bases and J lost 0, with 9 bases in between. Germline CDR1 is SNHLY and CDR2 is FYNNEI. The CDR3 is 14 amino acids. The CDR3 sequence: CASSDQLASYEQYF. The CDR3 DNA reads TGTGCCAGCAGTGATCAACTAGCCTCCTACGAGCAGTACTTC.

The chain has TRBV11-2 and TRBJ2-5; D might be TRBD2 (7 bases). Germline CDR1 and CDR2: SGHAT and FQNNGV. The CDR3 length is 14 residues. Trimming removed 1 base from V and 7 bases from J, with 13 bases in between. CDR3 loop: CASSLVRGEGTQYF. The CDR3 region has the DNA TGTGCCAGCAGCTTAGTTAGGGGGGAGGGGACCCAGTACTTC.

The rearrangement joins TRBV12-3 or TRBV12-4 to TRBJ1-2; no reliable D call. V dropped 1 base and J dropped 4 bases, with 13 bases sitting between them. This CDR3 is 15 amino acids long. The CDR3 bases are TGTGCCAGCAGTTTAGGAGTAGGCTCCCTCTATGGCTACACCTTC. Protein product: CASSLGVGSLYGYTF.

The chain recombines TRBV30 with TRBJ2-7; maybe TRBD2 (6 bases). The CDR3 runs to 13 residues. Trimming left V 2 bases short and J 3 bases short, with 11 bases between. The V gene's germline CDR1 is GTSNPN and CDR2 SVGIG (reference sequence). DNA for the CDR3: TGTGCCTGGAGTTCGGACTACTTCTACGAGCAGTACTTC. This gives the protein CAWSSDYFYEQYF.

The J gene is TRBJ2-7, the V gene TRBV7-2; D perhaps matches TRBD1 (7 bases). Per germline, CDR1 SGHTA and CDR2 FQGNSA. The CDR3 contains 16 residues. The germline V and J ends were trimmed by 5 bases and 9 bases, with 26 bases remaining between them. The CDR3 DNA follows: TGTGCCAGCAGCGAAAAGGGGGGACAGAACCTAGGTGGGCAGTACTTC. Amino acids: CASSEKGGQNLGGQYF.

This clonotype was observed at least ten times. V and J are TRBV29-1 and TRBJ2-1; 10 bases are shared with TRBD1. The junction had 2 bases not matched to a gene; V was cut back by 6 bases and J by 6 bases. The CDR3 runs 12 residues. Germline CDR1 reads SQVTM; CDR2 reads ANQGSEA. In DNA form, the CDR3 reads TGCAGCGTACGGACAGGGGGCAATGAGCAGTTCTTC. This sequence encodes CSVRTGGNEQFF.